This TCR beta chain derives from a study of blood T cells in healthy people across ages. This clonotype was counted at least ten times. The second PCR ran roughly 6 to 11 cycles with a sample-barcoded 5' primer and J-beta primers. TCRdb re-called the 5' RACE reads through MiXCR, storing one row per CDR3 protein. The data hold 700,000 or so distinct CDR3 sequences, with approximately 40% observed a single time. The CDR3 totals 14 residues. V was pared by 6 bases and J by 2 bases, with 17 bases between. Looked up from germline, CDR1 is SQVTM and CDR2 is ANQGSEA. This TCR derives from an elderly man in good health. J is TRBJ2-7 and V is TRBV29-1; D is possibly TRBD1 or TRBD2 (5 bases each). Sequencing was done on a sample of blood. The CDR3 spells CSVAPRDGTYEQYF. The CDR3 DNA is TGCAGCGTCGCTCCCCGGGACGGGACCTACGAGCAGTACTTC.